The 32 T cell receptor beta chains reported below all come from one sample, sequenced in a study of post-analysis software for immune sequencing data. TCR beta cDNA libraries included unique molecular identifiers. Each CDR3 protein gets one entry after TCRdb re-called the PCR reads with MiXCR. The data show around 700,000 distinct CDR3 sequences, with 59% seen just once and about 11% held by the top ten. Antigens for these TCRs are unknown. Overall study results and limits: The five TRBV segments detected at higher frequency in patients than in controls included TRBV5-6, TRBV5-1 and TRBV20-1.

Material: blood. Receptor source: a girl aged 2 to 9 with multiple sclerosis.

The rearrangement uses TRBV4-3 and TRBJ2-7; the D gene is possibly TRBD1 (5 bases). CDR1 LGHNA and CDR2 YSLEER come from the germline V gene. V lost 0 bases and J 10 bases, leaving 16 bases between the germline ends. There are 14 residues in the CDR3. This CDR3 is CASSQDGQGSTQYF. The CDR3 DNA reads TGCGCCAGCAGCCAAGATGGGCAGGGCAGTACCCAGTACTTC.

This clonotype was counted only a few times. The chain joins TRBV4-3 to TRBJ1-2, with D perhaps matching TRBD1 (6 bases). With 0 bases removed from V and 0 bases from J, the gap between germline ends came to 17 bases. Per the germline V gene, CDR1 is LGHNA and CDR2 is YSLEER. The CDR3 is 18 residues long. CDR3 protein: CASSQDLTTGPTNYGYTF. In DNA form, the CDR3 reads TGCGCCAGCAGCCAAGATCTTACAACAGGGCCCACTAACTATGGCTACACCTTC.

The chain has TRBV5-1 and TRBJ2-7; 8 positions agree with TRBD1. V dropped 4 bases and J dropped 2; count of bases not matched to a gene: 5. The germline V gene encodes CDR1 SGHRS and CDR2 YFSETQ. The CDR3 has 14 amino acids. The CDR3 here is CASSGQGKTYEQYF. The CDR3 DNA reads TGCGCCAGCAGCGGACAGGGTAAGACCTACGAGCAGTACTTC.

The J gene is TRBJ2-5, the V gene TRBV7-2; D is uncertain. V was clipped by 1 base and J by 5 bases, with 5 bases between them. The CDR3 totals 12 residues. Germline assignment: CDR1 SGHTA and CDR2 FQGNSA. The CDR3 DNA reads TGTGCCAGCAGCTTAGAAGTGGAGACCCAGTACTTC. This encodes CASSLEVETQYF. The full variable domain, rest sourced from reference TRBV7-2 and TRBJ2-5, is GAGVSQSPSNKVTEKGKDVELRCDPISGHTALYWYRQSLGQGLEFLIYFQGNSAPDKSGLPSDRFSAERTGGSVSTLTIQRTQQEDSAVYLCASSLEVETQYFGPGTRLLVL.

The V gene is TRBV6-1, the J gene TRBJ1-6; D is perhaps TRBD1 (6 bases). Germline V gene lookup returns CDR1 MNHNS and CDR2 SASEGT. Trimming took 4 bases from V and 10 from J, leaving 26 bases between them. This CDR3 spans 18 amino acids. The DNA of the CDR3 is TGTGCCAGCAGTGCCTCGTTGGCGGGGGCGCGGTACGGGTCACCCCTCCACTTT. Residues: CASSASLAGARYGSPLHF.

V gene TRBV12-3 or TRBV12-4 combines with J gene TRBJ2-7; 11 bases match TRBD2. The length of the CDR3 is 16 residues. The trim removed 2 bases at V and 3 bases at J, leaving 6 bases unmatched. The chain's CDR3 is CASSLLAGGPNYEQYF. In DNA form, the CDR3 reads TGTGCCAGCAGTTTACTAGCGGGGGGCCCCAACTACGAGCAGTACTTC.

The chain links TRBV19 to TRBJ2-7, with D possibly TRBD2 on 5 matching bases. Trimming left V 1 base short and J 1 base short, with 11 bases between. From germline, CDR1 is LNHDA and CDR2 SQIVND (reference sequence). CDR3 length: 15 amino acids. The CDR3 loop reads CASSIGGSVSYEQYF. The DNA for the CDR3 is TGTGCCAGTAGTATAGGCGGTAGCGTATCCTACGAGCAGTACTTC.

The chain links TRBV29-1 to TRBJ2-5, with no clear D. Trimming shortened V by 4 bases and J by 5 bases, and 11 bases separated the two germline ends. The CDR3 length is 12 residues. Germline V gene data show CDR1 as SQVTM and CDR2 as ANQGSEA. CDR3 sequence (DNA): TGCAGCGTTGGGGCCAAAGGGGAGACCCAGTACTTC. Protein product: CSVGAKGETQYF. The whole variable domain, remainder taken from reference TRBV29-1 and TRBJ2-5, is SAVISQKPSRDICQRGTSLTIQCQVDSQVTMMFWYRQQPGQSLTLIATANQGSEATYESGFVIDKFPISRPNLTFSTLTVSNMSPEDSSIYLCSVGAKGETQYFGPGTRLLVL.

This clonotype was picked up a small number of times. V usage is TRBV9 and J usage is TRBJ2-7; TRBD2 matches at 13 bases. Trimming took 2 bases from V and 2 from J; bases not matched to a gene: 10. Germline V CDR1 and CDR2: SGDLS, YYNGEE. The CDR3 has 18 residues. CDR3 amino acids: CASSVQLAGGPITYEQYF. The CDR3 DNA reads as TGTGCCAGCAGCGTTCAACTAGCGGGAGGGCCAATAACCTACGAGCAGTACTTC. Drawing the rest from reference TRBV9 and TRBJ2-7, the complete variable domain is DSGVTQTPKHLITATGQRVTLRCSPRSGDLSVYWYQQSLDQGLQFLIQYYNGEERAKGNILERFSAQQFPDLHSELNLSSLELGDSALYFCASSVQLAGGPITYEQYFGPGTRLTVT.

In DNA form, the CDR3 reads TGTGCCAGCAGCTTCCACGTAGTAGCGGAGGTCACAGATACGCAGTATTTT. Its translation is CASSFHVVAEVTDTQYF. This chain links TRBV11-2 with TRBJ2-3, with D perhaps matching TRBD2 (6 bases). V shed 3 bases and J shed 2 bases, with 18 bases lying between them. This CDR3 has 17 residues. The germline gives CDR1 SGHAT, CDR2 FQNNGV.

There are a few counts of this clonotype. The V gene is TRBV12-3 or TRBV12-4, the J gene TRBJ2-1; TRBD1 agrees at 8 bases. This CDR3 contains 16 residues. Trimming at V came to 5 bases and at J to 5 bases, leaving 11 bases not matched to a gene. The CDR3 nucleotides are TGTGCCAGCAGTGTTTTCACAGGGGGAACGAACAATGAGCAGTTCTTC. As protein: CASSVFTGGTNNEQFF.

The chain's CDR3 is CASSLSRDRGLSSYNEQFF. The CDR3 nucleotides are TGTGCCAGCAGCTTAAGTCGGGACAGGGGGCTGAGCTCCTACAATGAGCAGTTCTTC. The chain couples TRBV7-2 to TRBJ2-1; the match to TRBD1 covers 12 bases. The ends lost 2 bases at V and 0 bases at J; junction bases unmatched: 8. Germline CDR1 reads SGHTA; CDR2 reads FQGNSA. This CDR3 has 19 residues.

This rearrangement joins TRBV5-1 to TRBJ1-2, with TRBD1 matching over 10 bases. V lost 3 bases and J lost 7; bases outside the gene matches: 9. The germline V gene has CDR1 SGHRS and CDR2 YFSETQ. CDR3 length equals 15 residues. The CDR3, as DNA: TGCGCCAGCAGCTCCGGGACAGGGGCGGTCTTTGGCTACACCTTC. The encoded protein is CASSSGTGAVFGYTF. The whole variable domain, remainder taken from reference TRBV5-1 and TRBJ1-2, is KAGVTQTPRYLIKTRGQQVTLSCSPISGHRSVSWYQQTPGQGLQFLFEYFSETQRNKGNFPGRFSGRQFSNSRSEMNVSTLELGDSALYLCASSSGTGAVFGYTFGSGTRLTVV.

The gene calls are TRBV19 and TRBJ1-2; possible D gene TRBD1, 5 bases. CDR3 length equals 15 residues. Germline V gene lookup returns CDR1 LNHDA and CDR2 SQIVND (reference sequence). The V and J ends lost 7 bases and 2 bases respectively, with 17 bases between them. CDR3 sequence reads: CASKTDYAPNYGYTF. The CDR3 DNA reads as TGTGCCAGTAAGACAGACTACGCTCCGAACTATGGCTACACCTTC. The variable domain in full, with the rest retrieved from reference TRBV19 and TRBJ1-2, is DGGITQSPKYLFRKEGQNVTLSCEQNLNHDAMYWYRQDPGQGLRLIYYSQIVNDFQKGDIAEGYSVSREKKESFPLTVTSAQKNPTAFYLCASKTDYAPNYGYTFGSGTRLTVV.

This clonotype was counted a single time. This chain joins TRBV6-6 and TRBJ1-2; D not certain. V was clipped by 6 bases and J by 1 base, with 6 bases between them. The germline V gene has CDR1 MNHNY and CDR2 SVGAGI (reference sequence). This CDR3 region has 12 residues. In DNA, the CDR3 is TGTGCCAGCAGGGATCATAACTATGGCTACACCTTC. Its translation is CASRDHNYGYTF.

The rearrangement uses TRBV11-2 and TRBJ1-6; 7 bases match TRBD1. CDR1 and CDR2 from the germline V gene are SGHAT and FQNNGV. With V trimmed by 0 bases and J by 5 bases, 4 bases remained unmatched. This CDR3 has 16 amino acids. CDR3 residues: CASSLEAGGHNSPLHF. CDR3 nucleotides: TGTGCCAGCAGCTTAGAGGCAGGGGGGCATAATTCACCCCTCCACTTT.

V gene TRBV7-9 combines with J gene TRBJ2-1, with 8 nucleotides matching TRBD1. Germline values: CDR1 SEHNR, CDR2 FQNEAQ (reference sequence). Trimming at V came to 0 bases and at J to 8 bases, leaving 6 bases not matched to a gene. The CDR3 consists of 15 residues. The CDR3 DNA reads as TGTGCCAGCAGCTTAGCTTCCCAGGGGGCGTATGAGCAGTTCTTC. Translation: CASSLASQGAYEQFF.

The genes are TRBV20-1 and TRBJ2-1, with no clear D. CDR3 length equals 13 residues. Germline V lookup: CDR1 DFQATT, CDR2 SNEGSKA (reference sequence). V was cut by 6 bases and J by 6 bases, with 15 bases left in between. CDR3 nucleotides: TGCAGTGCGGGCGGACCCCTTGTCAATGAGCAGTTCTTC. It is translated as CSAGGPLVNEQFF.

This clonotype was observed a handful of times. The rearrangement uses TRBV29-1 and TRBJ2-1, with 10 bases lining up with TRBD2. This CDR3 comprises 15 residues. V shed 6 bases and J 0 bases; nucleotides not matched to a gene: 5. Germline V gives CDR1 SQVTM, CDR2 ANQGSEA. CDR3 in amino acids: CSVETSGDSYNEQFF. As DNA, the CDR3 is TGCAGCGTGGAAACTAGCGGGGACTCCTACAATGAGCAGTTCTTC.

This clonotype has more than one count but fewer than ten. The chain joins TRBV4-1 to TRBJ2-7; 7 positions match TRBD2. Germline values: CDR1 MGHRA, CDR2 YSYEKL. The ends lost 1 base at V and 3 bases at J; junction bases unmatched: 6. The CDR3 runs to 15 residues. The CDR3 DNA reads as TGCGCCAGCAGCCAAGTCGGCGAGCGGGGCTACGAGCAGTACTTC. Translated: CASSQVGERGYEQYF.

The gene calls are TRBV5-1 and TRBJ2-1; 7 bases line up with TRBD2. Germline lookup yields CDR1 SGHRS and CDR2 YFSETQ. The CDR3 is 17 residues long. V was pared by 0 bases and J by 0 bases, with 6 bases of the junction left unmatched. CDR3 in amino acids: CASSLGWEGLSYNEQFF. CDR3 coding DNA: TGCGCCAGCAGCTTGGGGTGGGAGGGGCTCTCCTACAATGAGCAGTTCTTC. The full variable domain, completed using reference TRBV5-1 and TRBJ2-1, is KAGVTQTPRYLIKTRGQQVTLSCSPISGHRSVSWYQQTPGQGLQFLFEYFSETQRNKGNFPGRFSGRQFSNSRSEMNVSTLELGDSALYLCASSLGWEGLSYNEQFFGPGTRLTVL.

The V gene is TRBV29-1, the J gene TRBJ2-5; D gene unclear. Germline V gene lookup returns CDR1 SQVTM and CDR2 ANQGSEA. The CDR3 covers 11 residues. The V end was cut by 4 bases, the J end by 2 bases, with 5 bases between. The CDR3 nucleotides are TGCAGCGTTGCCAGGCAAGAGACCCAGTACTTC. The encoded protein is CSVARQETQYF.

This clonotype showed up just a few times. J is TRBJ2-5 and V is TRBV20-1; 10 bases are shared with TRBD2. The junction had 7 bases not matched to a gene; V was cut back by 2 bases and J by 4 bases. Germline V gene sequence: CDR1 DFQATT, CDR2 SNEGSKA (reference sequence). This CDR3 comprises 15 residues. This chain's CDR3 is CSARHSSGSGETQYF. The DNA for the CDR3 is TGCAGTGCTAGACATTCTAGCGGGAGTGGAGAGACCCAGTACTTC.

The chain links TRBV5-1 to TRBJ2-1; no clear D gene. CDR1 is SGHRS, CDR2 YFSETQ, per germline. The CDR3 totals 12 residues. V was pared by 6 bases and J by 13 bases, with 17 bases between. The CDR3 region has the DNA TGCGCCAGCAAGACTGACCAAGAGACCCAGTTCTTC. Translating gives CASKTDQETQFF.

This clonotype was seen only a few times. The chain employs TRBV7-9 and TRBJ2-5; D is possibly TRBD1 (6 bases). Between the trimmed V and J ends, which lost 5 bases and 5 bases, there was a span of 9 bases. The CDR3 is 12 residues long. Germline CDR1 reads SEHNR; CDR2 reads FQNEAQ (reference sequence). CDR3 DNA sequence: TGTGCCAGCAGCACAGGGATGGAGACCCAGTACTTC. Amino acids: CASSTGMETQYF.

The CDR3 sequence: CASSQEGQPQETQYF. In DNA, the CDR3 is TGCGCCAGCAGCCAAGAAGGACAGCCTCAAGAGACCCAGTACTTC. The V and J genes are TRBV4-1 and TRBJ2-5, with D perhaps matching TRBD1 (6 bases). The germline gives CDR1 MGHRA, CDR2 YSYEKL. V dropped 0 bases and J dropped 2 bases, with 10 bases sitting between them. The CDR3 extends over 15 amino acids.

The CDR3 loop is CASSQVGANYGYTF. CDR3 sequence (DNA): TGTGCCAGCAGCCAAGTCGGAGCTAACTATGGCTACACCTTC. The V and J genes are TRBV3-1 and TRBJ1-2, with unresolved D. The V and J ends lost 1 base and 0 bases respectively, with 6 bases between them. Germline CDR1 LGHDT, CDR2 YNNKEL (reference sequence). This CDR3 has 14 amino acids.

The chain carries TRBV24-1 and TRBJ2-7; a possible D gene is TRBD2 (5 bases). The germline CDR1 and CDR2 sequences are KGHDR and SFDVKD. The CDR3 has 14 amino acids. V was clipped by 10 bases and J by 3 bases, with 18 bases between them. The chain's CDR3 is CATRRTPGNYEQYF. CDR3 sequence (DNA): TGTGCCACTCGGCGGACTCCGGGCAACTACGAGCAGTACTTC.

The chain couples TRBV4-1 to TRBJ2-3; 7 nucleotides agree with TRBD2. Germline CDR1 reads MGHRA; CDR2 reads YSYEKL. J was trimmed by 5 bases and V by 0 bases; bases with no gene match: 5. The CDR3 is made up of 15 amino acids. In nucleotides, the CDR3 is TGCGCCAGCAGCCAAGAAGGGTCGGGGGGAGATACGCAGTATTTT. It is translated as CASSQEGSGGDTQYF.

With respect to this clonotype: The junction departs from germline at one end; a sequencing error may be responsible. CDR3 protein: CGSSVATRAGRSYNEQFF. The CDR3 nucleotides are TGTGGCAGCAGCGTAGCTACTCGGGCAGGACGCTCCTACAATGAGCAGTTCTTC. V and J are TRBV9 and TRBJ2-1; D not resolved. Germline CDR1 SGDLS, CDR2 YYNGEE. The CDR3 sequence is 18 residues long.

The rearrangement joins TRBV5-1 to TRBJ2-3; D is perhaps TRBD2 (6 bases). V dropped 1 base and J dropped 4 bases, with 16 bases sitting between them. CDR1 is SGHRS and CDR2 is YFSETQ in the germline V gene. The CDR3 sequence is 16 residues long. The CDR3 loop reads CASSLQGRRGADTQYF. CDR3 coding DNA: TGCGCCAGCAGCTTGCAGGGCAGGAGGGGTGCAGATACGCAGTATTTT.

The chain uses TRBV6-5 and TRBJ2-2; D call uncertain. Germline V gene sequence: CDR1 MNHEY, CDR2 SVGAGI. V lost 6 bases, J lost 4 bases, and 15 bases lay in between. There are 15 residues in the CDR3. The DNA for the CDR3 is TGTGCCAGCAGAATGCCCGGACCGGGCACCGGGGAGCTGTTTTTT. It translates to CASRMPGPGTGELFF.